Presented here are 17 T cell receptor beta chains from one specimen sequenced in a study of cytomegalovirus exposure and HLA in healthy donors. Method: immunoSEQ multiplex PCR; TCRdb's copy keeps in-frame clones and lacks some. The top ten hold more than 2% of the sample, which has under 200,000 clones, roughly 90% seen once. The sequenced sample consisted of PBMCs. Source of these receptors: a woman aged 18-29 years in good health and CMV-seronegative.

The rearrangement uses TRBV6-6 and TRBJ2-7, with TRBD1 matching 7 bases. V lost 6 bases and J lost 1; bases outside the gene matches: 6. The CDR3 contains 14 residues. The germline V gene has CDR1 MNHNY and CDR2 SVGAGI (reference sequence). This CDR3 reads CASSLGQASYEQYF. The CDR3 region has the DNA TGTGCCAGCAGCCTTGGACAGGCTTCCTACGAGCAGTACTTC.

V gene TRBV11-2 combines with J gene TRBJ1-6; maybe TRBD1 (6 bases). The germline V gene encodes CDR1 SGHAT and CDR2 FQNNGV. CDR3 length: 14 residues. V gave up 4 bases and J gave up 7 bases, with 11 bases separating them. The CDR3: CASSCTGPNSPLHF. The CDR3 DNA reads as TGTGCCAGCAGCTGTACAGGGCCAAATTCACCCCTCCACTTT.

The chain couples TRBV19 to TRBJ1-5; TRBD1 matches at 11 bases. Losses at the gene ends were 1 base for V and 7 bases for J; bases not matched to a gene: 3. The CDR3 spans 15 residues. Germline lookup yields CDR1 LNHDA and CDR2 SQIVND (reference sequence). Here the CDR3 DNA reads TGTGCCAGTAGTATAGGGGGGACAGGGGGACAGCCCCAGCATTTT. Protein: CASSIGGTGGQPQHF.

The genes are TRBV5-4 and TRBJ2-7; D is uncertain. V was shortened by 0 bases and J by 4 bases, with 8 bases between the two germline ends. Per germline, CDR1 SGHNT and CDR2 YYREEE (reference sequence). The CDR3 consists of 13 residues. The CDR3 bases are TGTGCCAGCAGCTTGGAGATAGAGTACGAGCAGTACTTC. Protein: CASSLEIEYEQYF.

V gene TRBV6-1 combines with J gene TRBJ2-1, with 15 bases lining up with TRBD2. V shed 4 bases, J shed 6 bases, and the junction held 1 base outside the gene matches. The length of the CDR3 is 15 residues. Per the germline V gene, CDR1 is MNHNS and CDR2 is SASEGT. The CDR3 DNA reads TGTGCCAGCAGTGGGACTAGCGGGGGGGCCAATGAGCAGTTCTTC. This codes for CASSGTSGGANEQFF.

The chain combines TRBV11-2 with TRBJ2-5; maybe TRBD1 (6 bases). The CDR3 is 14 residues long. CDR1 is SGHAT and CDR2 is FQNNGV in the germline V gene. The V and J ends lost 3 bases and 10 bases respectively, with 18 bases between them. As DNA, the CDR3 is TGTGCCAGCAGCTTCCGTGACAGGCCCCCTTTCCAGTACTTC. Translated, it gives CASSFRDRPPFQYF.

This chain joins TRBV2 and TRBJ2-1; TRBD2 matches at 9 bases. J lost 4 bases, V lost 5 bases, and 3 bases had no gene match. Germline values: CDR1 SNHLY, CDR2 FYNNEI. The CDR3 contains 14 residues. CDR3: CASSTGLAYNEQFF. In nucleotides, the CDR3 is TGTGCCAGCAGTACGGGACTAGCTTACAATGAGCAGTTCTTC. Based on the CDR3 plus reference TRBV2 and TRBJ2-1, the full variable domain is EPEVTQTPSHQVTQMGQEVILRCVPISNHLYFYWYRQILGQKVEFLVSFYNNEISEKSEIFDDQFSVERPDGSNFTLKIRSTKLEDSAMYFCASSTGLAYNEQFFGPGTRLTVL.

The chain is built from TRBV5-6 and TRBJ1-1, with D perhaps matching TRBD1 (5 bases). The CDR3 covers 14 residues. Germline values: CDR1 SGHDT, CDR2 YYEEEE. V was clipped by 2 bases and J by 5 bases, with 13 bases between them. The CDR3, as DNA: TGTGCCAGCAGCTTATGGGGGGTACGGACTGAAGCTTTCTTT. Its translation is CASSLWGVRTEAFF.

The chain combines TRBV27 with TRBJ1-1; D is possibly TRBD1 (6 bases). Germline V gives CDR1 MNHEY, CDR2 SMNVEV (reference sequence). The CDR3 has 14 amino acids. Trimming took off 3 bases at V and 4 bases at J, with 12 bases between the two ends. CDR3 amino acids: CASSFGGGGTEAFF. The DNA for the CDR3 is TGTGCCAGCAGTTTCGGGGGCGGGGGCACTGAAGCTTTCTTT.

As for this clone: The junction departs from the called germline gene at one end, perhaps through a read error. The chain is built from TRBV19 and TRBJ1-1; TRBD1 is a possible D gene (5 bases). The germline gives CDR1 LNHDA, CDR2 SQIVND (reference sequence). The CDR3 is 11 amino acids. The CDR3 is CASSNPHRHLF. The CDR3 DNA sequence: TGTGCCAGTAGCAATCCCCACAGGCATCTCTTT.

In its sample, this clone was seen once. The chain is built from TRBV29-1 and TRBJ1-2; a weak D match, TRBD1 (5 bases). CDR3 length: 14 amino acids. CDR1 is SQVTM, CDR2 ANQGSEA, per germline. V shed 6 bases and J shed 2 bases, with 16 bases lying between them. The CDR3 bases are TGCAGCGTCACCCTCCGGGGGAGAAACTATGGCTACACCTTC. Translating it yields CSVTLRGRNYGYTF.

The chain carries TRBV6-5 and TRBJ1-2; maybe TRBD1 (5 bases). Germline assignment: CDR1 MNHEY and CDR2 SVGAGI. CDR3 size: 14 residues. V gave up 0 bases and J gave up 4 bases, with 9 bases separating them. The CDR3 protein is CASSYSGGVYGYTF. CDR3 coding DNA: TGTGCCAGCAGTTACTCGGGAGGGGTCTATGGCTACACCTTC.

The V call is TRBV4-3, the J call TRBJ1-4; no definite D call. The V end lost 1 base, the J end lost 5 bases, and 8 bases lay between the germline ends. Looked up from germline, CDR1 is LGHNA and CDR2 is YSLEER. CDR3 size: 14 residues. CDR3 in amino acids: CASSQGAGNEKLFF. CDR3 coding DNA: TGCGCCAGCAGCCAAGGGGCGGGGAATGAAAAACTGTTTTTT.

This rearrangement joins TRBV9 to TRBJ1-4; no clear D gene. The CDR3 loop spans 15 amino acids. Trimming removed 3 bases from V and 5 bases from J, with 14 bases in between. Germline CDR1 SGDLS, CDR2 YYNGEE. CDR3 region: CASSDPGDQNEKLFF. CDR3 sequence (DNA): TGTGCCAGCAGCGACCCGGGAGACCAAAATGAAAAACTGTTTTTT.

This rearrangement joins TRBV7-8 to TRBJ2-7, with a possible D match to TRBD2 (6 bases). The CDR3 is made up of 16 amino acids. V was cut by 3 bases and J by 3 bases, with 18 bases left in between. The germline CDR1 and CDR2 sequences are SGHVS and FQNEAQ. The CDR3 spells CASSLSTRRGSYEQYF. The CDR3 DNA reads TGTGCCAGCAGCTTGTCAACACGGAGGGGAAGCTACGAGCAGTACTTC.

This rearrangement joins TRBV6-5 to TRBJ2-7; 9 nucleotides match TRBD1. The germline V gene has CDR1 MNHEY and CDR2 SVGAGI. The V and J ends lost 4 bases and 6 bases, in that order; junction bases with no gene match: 13. The CDR3 sequence is 16 residues long. In DNA form, the CDR3 reads TGTGCCAGCAGTTCTACTGGATCACAGGGGGCTCGCGAGCAGTACTTC. Translating gives CASSSTGSQGAREQYF.

This chain connects TRBV4-2 to TRBJ1-1; D is uncertain. The CDR3 has 12 residues. V was pared by 4 bases and J by 6 bases, with 9 bases between. Germline V gene data show CDR1 as LGHNA and CDR2 as YNFKEQ. The CDR3 reads CASSPGRAEAFF. The CDR3 nucleotides read TGTGCCAGCAGCCCCGGGAGGGCTGAAGCTTTCTTT.